This T cell receptor (beta chain) came from a study of blood T cells in healthy people across ages (dated by TCRdb to between 2014 and 2017). Background on the whole study: In model experiments, roughly one uniquely barcoded TCR beta cDNA molecule per two T cells was captured by template switching. To track age-related changes in TCR beta repertoire diversity, the study relied on deep sequencing normalized with unique cDNA molecular identifiers. The donors were split into four age groups: young (average around 15 years), middle-aged (39), aged (around 67) and long-lived (82). To avoid experimental bias, donors of different ages were spread randomly across the sequencing lanes. Using the same blood draw, the study looked at two additional independent replicas of 1 million unique cDNA reads for two donors, one aged 18 to 30 and the other aged 80 or older.

CDR1 is given as LGHDT and CDR2 as YNNKEL, both from the germline V gene (reference sequence). Trimming takes 4 bases from V and 5 bases from J, and the germline ends sit 18 bases apart. Counted from cysteine to phenylalanine, this CDR3 has 16 amino acids. Only the CDR3 part of the read is kept: 48 bases, read in frame from the first base. The approximately 40 donors, aged about 6 to 90 years, were systemically healthy Caucasian individuals from Russia. Approximately 11 milliliters of peripheral blood were drawn from each donor into EDTA-treated Vacutainer tubes. Ficoll-Paque density-gradient centrifugation was used to isolate PBMCs, with at least 6 million obtained per sample. Total RNA was extracted from PBMCs with Trizol reagent, with at least 5 micrograms obtained per sample. Naive CD45RAhigh/CD27high T cell percentages were measured by flow cytometry on a PBMC aliquot from every donor. What the authors observed across the whole study: Because the CMV infection status of the donors was unknown, age-related changes in expanded clonotypes may potentially have been confounded. Compared with the aged group, more naive CD4+ T cells, fewer expanded clones and increased TCR diversity were shown by the long-lived group, suggesting age selection. A strong correlation was found between observed TCR beta diversity and the percentage of naive T cells measured by flow cytometry. As age increased, observed TCR beta diversity per million T cells dropped in a roughly linear way, and a significant reduction was already evident by age about 40. Estimates of total diversity from one million sequenced T cells were regarded as lower bounds and underestimates. Since profiling was done on bulk unsorted PBMCs, naive and antigen-experienced compartments could not be conclusively compared.

In regard to this clonotype: No cognate antigen has been identified for it. Per-nucleotide qualities are absent, and no much larger clonotype sits a single base away.

The method behind the library was 5' RACE. Sequencing used an Illumina HiSeq 2500. A second PCR of about 7 to 12 cycles was run with a J-beta primer mix and a sample-barcoded 5' primer. Each TCR beta cDNA molecule received a unique molecular identifier from a template-switch 5' adaptor carrying 12 random nucleotides. Each sample yielded at least 2.5 million CDR3-containing paired-end reads. The Mint cDNA synthesis kit, primed by a TRBC-specific oligonucleotide, was used to synthesize first-strand cDNA from all RNA. Following uracil-DNA glycosylase treatment, a first 18-cycle PCR with universal primers M1SS and BC2_uni_R was performed on all cDNA. Processing in the source paper ran as follows. For normalization, 1 million high-quality reads were randomly selected from each sample, with every read carrying a distinct molecular identifier. Instead of being binned into consensus sequences, reads that shared molecular identifiers were thrown out. MiTCR, set to a Q25 quality threshold and the strictest error-elimination algorithm, was used for CDR3 identification, clonotype clustering and error correction. A nonparametric unseen species model with Euler transformation was used to estimate a lower bound on total TCR beta diversity. TCRdb ran its own pipeline on the public reads, namely fastp trimming at Q25 and MiXCR clone calling, and kept in-frame beta chains. Rows matching on CDR3 protein sequence are summarized as one entry with the most common DNA and genes. For this entry, the V and J calls and clone size follow TCRdb and not the study's own pipeline. Across this sample there are roughly 1,800,000 distinct CDR3 sequences, with 49% seen only once. The ten biggest clones cover approximately 2.1% of the sample.

The V and J segments used are TRBV3-1 and TRBJ2-4, with a weak D call of TRBD2 (6 bases match). Source material: blood. The sequence came from a woman in her thirties or forties in good health. The DNA sequence follows: TGTGCCAGCAGCCCTGCGGGGAGAGGGGTGGAAAACATTCAGTACTTC. It specifies CASSPAGRGVENIQYF.